Listed below are T cell receptor beta chains from one sample, sequenced in a study of cytomegalovirus exposure and HLA in healthy donors. TCRdb's copy holds only in-frame clones and misses some; the assay was immunoSEQ multiplex PCR. The sample holds some 34,000 clones. Sample: PBMCs. The source of these receptors is a man aged 40-49 years in good health and CMV-seronegative. CDR3s leave out the opening cysteine and the closing phenylalanine or tryptophan.

V gene: TRBV6-1
CDR3 protein: ASNGGGPETQY

V gene: TRBV30
CDR3 protein: AWSVTQGANYGYT

V gene: TRBV4-3
CDR3 protein: ASSQEGLAGLGNEQF

V gene: TRBV5-1
CDR3 protein: ASSFSGSDETYEQY

V gene: TRBV11-3
CDR3 protein: ASSAYRVGNTEAF

V gene: TRBV7-6
CDR3 protein: ASSLLGEDNTEAF

V gene: TRBV5-6
CDR3 protein: ASSLEGTANEKLF

V gene: TRBV27
CDR3 protein: ASTTRRREGPDTQY

V gene: TRBV10-3
CDR3 protein: AISEASGGGTQH

V gene: TRBV5-6
CDR3 protein: ASSFFTSANTQY

V gene: TRBV30
CDR3 protein: AWSGTSGRYYSSYNEQF

V gene: TRBV25-1
CDR3 protein: ASSEKGAINEQY

V gene: TRBV4-2
CDR3 protein: ASSQDRGAGNTIY

V gene: TRBV6-5
CDR3 protein: ASRASGLGSNIQY

V gene: TRBV6-6
CDR3 protein: ASSYSQGVRNTIY

V gene: TRBV5-1
CDR3 protein: ASSLQGARTNEKLF

V gene: TRBV5-6
CDR3 protein: ASSRRGGNEQF